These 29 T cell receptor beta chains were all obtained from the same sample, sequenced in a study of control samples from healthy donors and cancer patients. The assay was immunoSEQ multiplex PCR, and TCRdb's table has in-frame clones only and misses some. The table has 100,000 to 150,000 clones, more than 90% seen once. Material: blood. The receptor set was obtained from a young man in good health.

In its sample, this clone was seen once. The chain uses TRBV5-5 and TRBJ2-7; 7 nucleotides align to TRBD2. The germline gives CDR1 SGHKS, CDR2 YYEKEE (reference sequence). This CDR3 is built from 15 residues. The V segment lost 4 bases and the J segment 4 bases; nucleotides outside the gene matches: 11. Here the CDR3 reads CASSQRPGLSYEQYF. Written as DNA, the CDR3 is TGTGCCAGCAGCCAGAGACCGGGACTATCGTACGAGCAGTACTTC.

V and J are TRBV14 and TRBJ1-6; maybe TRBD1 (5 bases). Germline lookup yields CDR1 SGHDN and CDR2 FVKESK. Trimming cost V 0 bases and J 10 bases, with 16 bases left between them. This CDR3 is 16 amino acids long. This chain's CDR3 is CASSQDLGRPGSPLHF. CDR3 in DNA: TGTGCCAGCAGCCAAGATCTGGGCAGGCCAGGGTCACCCCTCCACTTT.

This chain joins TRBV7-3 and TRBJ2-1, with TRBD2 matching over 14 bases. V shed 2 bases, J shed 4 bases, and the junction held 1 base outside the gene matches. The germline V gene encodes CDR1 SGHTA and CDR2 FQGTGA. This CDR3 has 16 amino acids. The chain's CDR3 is CASSLGTSGGYNEQFF. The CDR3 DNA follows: TGTGCCAGCAGCTTAGGGACTAGCGGGGGATACAATGAGCAGTTCTTC.

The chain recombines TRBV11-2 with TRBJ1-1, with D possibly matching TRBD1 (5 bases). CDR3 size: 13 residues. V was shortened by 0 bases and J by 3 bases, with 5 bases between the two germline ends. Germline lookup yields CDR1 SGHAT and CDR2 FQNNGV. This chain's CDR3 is CASSLDRDTEAFF. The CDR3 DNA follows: TGTGCCAGCAGCTTAGACAGGGACACTGAAGCTTTCTTT.

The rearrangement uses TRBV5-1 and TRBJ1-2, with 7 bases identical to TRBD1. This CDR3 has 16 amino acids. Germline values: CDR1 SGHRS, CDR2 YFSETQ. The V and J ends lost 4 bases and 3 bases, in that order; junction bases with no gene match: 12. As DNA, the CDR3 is TGCGCCAGCAGCCTGAAGACAGGGTTGTACGACTATGGCTACACCTTC. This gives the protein CASSLKTGLYDYGYTF.

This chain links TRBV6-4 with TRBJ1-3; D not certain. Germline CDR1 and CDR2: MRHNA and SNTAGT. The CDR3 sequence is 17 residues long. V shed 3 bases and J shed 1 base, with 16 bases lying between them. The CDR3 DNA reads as TGTGCCAGCAGTGAATCCCCCCCCGGGGAATCTGGAAACACCATATATTTT. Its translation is CASSESPPGESGNTIYF.

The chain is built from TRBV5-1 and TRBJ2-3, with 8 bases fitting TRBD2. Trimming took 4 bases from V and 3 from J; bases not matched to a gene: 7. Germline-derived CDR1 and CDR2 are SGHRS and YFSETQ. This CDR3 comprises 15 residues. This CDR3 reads CASSLSGGGTDTQYF. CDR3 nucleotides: TGCGCCAGCAGCCTGAGCGGGGGCGGAACAGATACGCAGTATTTT.

The DNA of the CDR3 is TGTGCCAGCAGCCGAAGCGGGGGACCCAGCTCCTACGAGCAGTACTTC. Protein sequence: CASSRSGGPSSYEQYF. The chain uses TRBV3-1 (or the pseudogene TRBV3-2) and TRBJ2-7; 8 nucleotides align to TRBD2. V was clipped by 4 bases and J by 0 bases; unmatched bases: 8. Germline V lookup: CDR1 LGHDT, CDR2 YNNKEL (reference sequence). The CDR3 totals 16 residues.

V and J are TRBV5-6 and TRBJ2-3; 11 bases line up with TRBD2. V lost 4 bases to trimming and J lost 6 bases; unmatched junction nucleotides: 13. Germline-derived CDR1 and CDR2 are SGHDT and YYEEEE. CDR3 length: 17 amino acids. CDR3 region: CASSLIAGGPVGDTQYF. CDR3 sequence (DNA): TGTGCCAGCAGCCTAATAGCGGGGGGGCCAGTTGGGGATACGCAGTATTTT.

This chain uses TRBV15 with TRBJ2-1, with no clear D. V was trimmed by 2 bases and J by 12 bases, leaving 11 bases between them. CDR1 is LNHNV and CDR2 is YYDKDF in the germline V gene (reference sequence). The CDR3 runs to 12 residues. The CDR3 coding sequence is TGTGCCACCAGCAGACCCATGAGTGGGCAGTTCTTC. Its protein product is CATSRPMSGQFF.

The DNA for the CDR3 is TGTGCCAGCAGCGCAGCCGGGACAAACACCCTTAAGCAGTTCTTC. Its protein is CASSAAGTNTLKQFF. J is TRBJ2-1 and V is TRBV5-6; D is perhaps TRBD1 (6 bases). Trimming cost V 4 bases and J 11 bases, with 22 bases left between them. There are 15 residues in the CDR3. Germline assignment: CDR1 SGHDT and CDR2 YYEEEE.

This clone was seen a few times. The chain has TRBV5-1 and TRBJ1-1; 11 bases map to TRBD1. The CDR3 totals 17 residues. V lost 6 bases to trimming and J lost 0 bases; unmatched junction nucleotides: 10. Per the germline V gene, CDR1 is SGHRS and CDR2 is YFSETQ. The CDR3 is CASTPGQGARVNTEAFF. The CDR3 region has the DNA TGCGCCAGCACCCCAGGACAGGGGGCGCGGGTGAACACTGAAGCTTTCTTT.

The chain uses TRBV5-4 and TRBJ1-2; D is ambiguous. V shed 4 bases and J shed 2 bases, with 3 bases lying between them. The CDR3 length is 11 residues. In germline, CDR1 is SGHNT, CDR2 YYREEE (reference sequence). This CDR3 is CASSHNYGYTF. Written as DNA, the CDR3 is TGTGCCAGCAGCCACAACTATGGCTACACCTTC.

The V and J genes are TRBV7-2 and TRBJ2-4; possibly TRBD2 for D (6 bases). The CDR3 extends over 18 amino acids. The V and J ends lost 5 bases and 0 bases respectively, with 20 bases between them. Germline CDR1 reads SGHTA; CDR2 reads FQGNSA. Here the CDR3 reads CASSPEATGDLAKNIQYF. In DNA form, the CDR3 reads TGTGCCAGCAGCCCGGAAGCCACGGGGGACCTAGCCAAAAACATTCAGTACTTC.

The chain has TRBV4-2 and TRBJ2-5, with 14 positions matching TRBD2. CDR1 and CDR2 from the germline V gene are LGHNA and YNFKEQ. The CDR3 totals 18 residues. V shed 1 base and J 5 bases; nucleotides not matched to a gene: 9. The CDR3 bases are TGTGCCAGCAGCCAAGCCCTGACTAGCGGGGGGGCGATGGAGACCCAGTACTTC. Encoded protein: CASSQALTSGGAMETQYF.

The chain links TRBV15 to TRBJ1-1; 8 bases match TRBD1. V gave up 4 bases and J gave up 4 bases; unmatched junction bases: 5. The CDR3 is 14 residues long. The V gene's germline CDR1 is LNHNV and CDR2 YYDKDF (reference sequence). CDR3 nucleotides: TGTGCCACCAGCACTACGACAGGGGTCACTGAAGCTTTCTTT. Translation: CATSTTTGVTEAFF.

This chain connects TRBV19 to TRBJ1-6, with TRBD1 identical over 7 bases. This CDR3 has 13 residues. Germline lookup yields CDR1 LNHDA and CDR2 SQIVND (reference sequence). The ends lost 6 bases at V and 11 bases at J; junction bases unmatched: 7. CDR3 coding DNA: TGTGCCAGTAGCGAACAGGGGAGAACACCCCTCCACTTT. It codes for CASSEQGRTPLHF. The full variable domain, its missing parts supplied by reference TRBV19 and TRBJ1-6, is DGGITQSPKYLFRKEGQNVTLSCEQNLNHDAMYWYRQDPGQGLRLIYYSQIVNDFQKGDIAEGYSVSREKKESFPLTVTSAQKNPTAFYLCASSEQGRTPLHFGNGTRLTVT.

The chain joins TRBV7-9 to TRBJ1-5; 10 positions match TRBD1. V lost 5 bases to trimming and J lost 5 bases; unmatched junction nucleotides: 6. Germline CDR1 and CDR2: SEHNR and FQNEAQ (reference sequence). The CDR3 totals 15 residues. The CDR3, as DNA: TGTGCCAGCAGCACGGACAGGGGGTGGGATCAGCCCCAGCATTTT. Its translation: CASSTDRGWDQPQHF.

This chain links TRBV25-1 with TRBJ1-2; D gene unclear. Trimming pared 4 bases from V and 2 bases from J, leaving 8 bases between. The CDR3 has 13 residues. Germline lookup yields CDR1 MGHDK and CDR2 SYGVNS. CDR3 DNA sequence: TGTGCCAGCAGTGTATCCGCCAACTATGGCTACACCTTC. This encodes CASSVSANYGYTF.

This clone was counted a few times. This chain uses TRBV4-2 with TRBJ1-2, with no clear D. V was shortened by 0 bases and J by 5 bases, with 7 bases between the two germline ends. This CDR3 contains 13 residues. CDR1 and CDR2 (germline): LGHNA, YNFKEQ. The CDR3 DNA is TGTGCCAGCAGCCAAGATATAGGGTATGGCTACACCTTC. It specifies CASSQDIGYGYTF.

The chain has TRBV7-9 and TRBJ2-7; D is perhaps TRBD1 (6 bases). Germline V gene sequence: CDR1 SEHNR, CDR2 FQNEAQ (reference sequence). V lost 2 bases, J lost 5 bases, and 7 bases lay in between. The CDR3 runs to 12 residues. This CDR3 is CASSLQGNEQYF. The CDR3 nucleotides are TGTGCCAGCAGCTTACAGGGGAACGAGCAGTACTTC.

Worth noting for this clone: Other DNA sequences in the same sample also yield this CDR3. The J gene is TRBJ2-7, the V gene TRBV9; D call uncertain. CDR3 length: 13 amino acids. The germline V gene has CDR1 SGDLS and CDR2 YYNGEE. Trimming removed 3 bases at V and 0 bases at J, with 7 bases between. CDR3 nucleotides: TGTGCCAGCAGCGGCCAAAGCTCCTACGAGCAGTACTTC. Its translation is CASSGQSSYEQYF.

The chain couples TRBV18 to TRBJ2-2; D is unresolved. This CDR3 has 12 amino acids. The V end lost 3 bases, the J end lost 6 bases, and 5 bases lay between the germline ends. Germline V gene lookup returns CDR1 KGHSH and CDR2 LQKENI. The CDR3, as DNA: TGTGCCAGCTCACCTCAGGCCGGGGAGCTGTTTTTT. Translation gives CASSPQAGELFF.

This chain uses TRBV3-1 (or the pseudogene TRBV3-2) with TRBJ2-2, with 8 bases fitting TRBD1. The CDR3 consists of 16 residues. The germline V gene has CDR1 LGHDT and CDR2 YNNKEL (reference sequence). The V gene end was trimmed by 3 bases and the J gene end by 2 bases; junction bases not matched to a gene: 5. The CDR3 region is CASSQSQGANTGELFF. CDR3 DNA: TGTGCCAGCAGCCAGTCTCAGGGGGCAAACACCGGGGAGCTGTTTTTT.

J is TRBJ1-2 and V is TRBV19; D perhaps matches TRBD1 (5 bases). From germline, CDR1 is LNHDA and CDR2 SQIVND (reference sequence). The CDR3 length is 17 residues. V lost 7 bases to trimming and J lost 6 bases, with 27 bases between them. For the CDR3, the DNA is TGTGCCAGTACCATAGGACATTCCACTGAGGGTAGTGATGGCTACACCTTC. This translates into CASTIGHSTEGSDGYTF.

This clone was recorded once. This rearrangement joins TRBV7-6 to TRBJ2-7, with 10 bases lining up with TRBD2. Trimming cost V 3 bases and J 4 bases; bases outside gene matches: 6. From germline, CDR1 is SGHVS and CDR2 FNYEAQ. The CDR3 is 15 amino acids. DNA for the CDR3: TGTGCCAGCAGCTTTCCTAGCGGGGGTGGGTACGAGCAGTACTTC. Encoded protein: CASSFPSGGGYEQYF. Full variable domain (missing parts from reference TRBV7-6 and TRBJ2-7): GAGVSQSPRYKVTKRGQDVALRCDPISGHVSLYWYRQALGQGPEFLTYFNYEAQQDKSGLPNDRFSAERPEGSISTLTIQRTEQRDSAMYRCASSFPSGGGYEQYFGPGTRLTVT.

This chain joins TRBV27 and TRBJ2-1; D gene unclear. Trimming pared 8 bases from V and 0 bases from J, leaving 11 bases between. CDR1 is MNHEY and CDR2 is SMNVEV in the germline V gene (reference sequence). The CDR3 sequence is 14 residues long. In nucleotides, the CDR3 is TGTGCCAGCCGTACAGAAAACTCCTACAATGAGCAGTTCTTC. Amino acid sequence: CASRTENSYNEQFF.

Here the CDR3 DNA reads TGTGCCAGCAGCGACCCCAGGGCAGGGAGAGTTCGGGGCTACACCTTC. Its translation: CASSDPRAGRVRGYTF. This rearrangement joins TRBV9 to TRBJ1-2; D is possibly TRBD1 (5 bases). The CDR3 covers 16 residues. V was trimmed by 3 bases and J by 8 bases, leaving 23 bases between them. Germline loops: CDR1 SGDLS, CDR2 YYNGEE.

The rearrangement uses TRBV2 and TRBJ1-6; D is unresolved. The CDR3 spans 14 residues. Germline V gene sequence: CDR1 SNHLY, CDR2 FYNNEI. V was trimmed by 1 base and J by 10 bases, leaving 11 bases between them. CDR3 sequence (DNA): TGTGCCAGCAGTGAAGTGGACGGTGGGTCACCCCTCCACTTT. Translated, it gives CASSEVDGGSPLHF.